The source of this T cell receptor (beta chain) is a study of vaccination and CD4 T cells after COVID-19 (dated by TCRdb to 2022 to 2024). With regard to the full study: Convalescent patients had a positive SARS-CoV-2 result on nasal swab PCR, and of these patients, several had mild disease and one had severe disease. The convalescent cohort included six males and four females, with two Hispanic individuals, seven Caucasians, two Asians and one multiracial person. Participants got two doses of the Pfizer-BioNTech BNT162b2 vaccine (n=8) or two doses of the Moderna mRNA-1273 vaccine (n=2). Post-COVID blood samples from convalescent patients were collected a median of around 110 days after diagnosis, with a range of roughly 35 to 161 days. The time from the second vaccine dose to post-vaccine blood sampling had a median of roughly 77 days and ranged from roughly 12 to 250 days. Overlapping spike peptide pools from SARS-CoV-2 and from the common cold coronaviruses HCoV-NL63, HCoV-OC43 and HCoV-229E were used as culture stimuli. Control cultures used a CEFX viral epitope pool as positive control, an HIV-1 Nef peptide pool as negative control, or no peptide. In 10 COVID-19 convalescent patients and a handful of infection-naive healthy vaccine recipients, the spike-specific CD4+ TCR repertoire before mRNA vaccination was compared with the repertoire after mRNA vaccination.

The treatment or condition label on this specimen signifies: roughly nine-day PBMC culture with coronavirus spike peptide pools or control peptides (ViraFEST assay). The ViraFEST assay was used in the study, in which antigen-specific T cells were expanded with peptide pools and expanded clonotypes were subsequently identified by TCR sequencing. The convalescent patients' positive SARS-CoV-2 PCR tests fell between March and December 2020, which was before the Alpha, Beta and Delta variants emerged in the United States. PBMCs were cultured at around 2 million per well in IMDM supplemented with roughly 5% human AB serum and 8 to 10 IU/ml IL-2, with approximately 10 ug/ml peptide pools added. On days 3 and 7, half of the culture medium was replaced with fresh IL-2-containing medium. After approximately 11 days of culture, CD4+ T cells were isolated by negative selection with the EasySep CD4+ T cell isolation kit. PBMCs were separated from whole blood using Ficoll-Paque Plus gradient centrifugation and then either used fresh or cryopreserved at -140C. In general, triplicate wells were set up for every culture condition.

Unmatched junction bases come to 8, with V trimmed by 8 bases and J by 1 base. From a lookup of the germline V gene (reference sequence), CDR1 and CDR2 are LNHDA and SQIVND. The CDR3, from cysteine to phenylalanine, totals 15 residues. Only the CDR3 part of the read is kept: 45 bases, read in frame from the first base. On the study overall, not on this receptor specifically: The median number of SARS-CoV-2-reactive clonotypes rose from 21 after infection to a few dozen after vaccination, but the change was not significant. Relatively few convalescent patients were included in the study, and early timepoints after natural infection were not analyzed. Among the post-vaccine SARS-CoV-2-reactive clones in convalescent patients, a median about 86% showed up only after vaccination, which suggests vaccine-specific priming. Nearly all vaccine-specific clones in convalescent patients (304 of 307) were mono-reactive for SARS-CoV-2 spike rather than cross-reactive with common cold coronaviruses.

Libraries were prepared through PCR. DNA from cultured CD4+ T cells was subjected to TCR sequencing with the Oncomine TCR Beta short-read assay at the Johns Hopkins FTIC core. The QIAamp micro DNA kit was used to extract genomic DNA from the cultured CD4+ T cells. Oncomine TCR Beta libraries from cultured CD4+ T cells were pooled with unique dual indexes and sequenced on an Illumina iSeq 100. The published analysis was carried out like this. Non-productive sequences were removed, and CDR3s that did not start with C, did not end with F or W, or were shorter than 7 amino acids were discarded. The MANAFEST web application was used to identify antigen-specific clonotypes by comparing peptide-stimulated wells against reference wells and other culture wells. For a clone to be called positive, the clone needed an FDR below 0.05, an odds ratio above 5, and a productive frequency above 0.1% in at least two of three replicate wells. A clonotype counted as cross-reactive if it showed significant expansion both in the SARS-CoV-2 spike wells and in at least one common cold coronavirus spike condition. Levenshtein distances (stringdist) and unrooted phylogenetic trees (ape) in R version 3.6.1 were used to assess CDR3 homology. The raw public reads went through TCRdb reprocessing: fastp at Q25, MiXCR clone calling, in-frame beta chains kept. Each entry is one CDR3 protein sequence, shown with its most common DNA and genes. Clone size and V and J calls follow TCRdb, not the original study. In all, the sample holds roughly 17,000 distinct CDR3 sequences, and less than 50% of those were seen once. Jointly, the top ten make up under 7% of the sample.

About this clonotype itself: Which antigen it targets is not known. Base qualities are not provided; no much larger clone lies one nucleotide away.

The rearrangement joined TRBV19 to TRBJ1-1, and 9 junctional nucleotides match TRBD1. The origin of this receptor is a human donor who had recovered from COVID-19. Sequencing was performed on CD4+ T cells from blood, cultured in vitro, taken before SARS-CoV-2 vaccination. At the DNA level, the sequence is TGTGCCAGTCGACCCGGGACAGGGAGGAACACTGAAGCTTTCTTT. This sequence encodes CASRPGTGRNTEAFF.